The next 14 T cell receptor beta chains were all read from a single sample in a study of blood T cells in healthy people across ages. With a J-beta primer mix and a sample-barcoded 5' primer, a second PCR ran about 7 to 12 cycles. Using its own MiXCR run on the 5' RACE reads, TCRdb lists one record per CDR3 protein. Of 750,000 or so distinct CDR3 sequences in the sample, about 25% were seen once. These data are also associated with another study on T cells of mothers and their children.

Sequences were obtained from blood. These receptors were collected from a boy aged 5 to 17 in good health.

This rearrangement joins TRBV4-3 to TRBJ1-5; D is undetermined. Trimming left V 3 bases short and J 1 base short, with 13 bases between. CDR3 length: 16 amino acids. In germline, CDR1 is LGHNA, CDR2 YSLEER. In nucleotides, the CDR3 is TGCGCCAGCAGCCAGGCACACCGAGACAGCAATCAGCCCCAGCATTTT. Amino acid sequence: CASSQAHRDSNQPQHF.

This clonotype was observed a handful of times. V usage is TRBV7-2 and J usage is TRBJ2-5; tentatively, D is TRBD1 (7 bases). The DNA end is a closer match to TRBJ2-7, so the J assignment may be wrong. Looked up from germline, CDR1 is SGHTA and CDR2 is FQGNSA. There are 14 residues in the CDR3. The CDR3 loop is CASSRQGGSYEQYF. In nucleotides, the CDR3 is TGTGCCAGCAGCAGGCAGGGGGGCTCCTACGAGCAGTACTTC.

In this sample, this clonotype turned up a few times. The chain uses TRBV20-1 and TRBJ1-2, with D tentatively TRBD1 (5 bases). CDR1 is DFQATT, CDR2 SNEGSKA, per germline (reference sequence). The ends were cut back, 0 bases at V and 1 base at J, with 18 bases in the middle. The CDR3 loop spans 17 amino acids. CDR3 in DNA: TGCAGTGCTAGAGACAAAATCCGACAGAGCTATAACTATGGCTACACCTTC. This encodes CSARDKIRQSYNYGYTF.

This clonotype was found a few times. The chain joins TRBV6-2 or TRBV6-3 to TRBJ1-2; TRBD1 aligns across 7 bases. The CDR3 extends over 13 amino acids. J was trimmed by 3 bases and V by 6 bases; bases with no gene match: 4. The germline V gene has CDR1 MNHEY and CDR2 SVGEGT. The CDR3 region has the DNA TGTGCCAGCAGCCATGACAGGGACTATGGCTACACCTTC. Encoded protein: CASSHDRDYGYTF.

The chain carries TRBV12-3 or TRBV12-4 and TRBJ2-7; the D is unclear. Trimming removed 8 bases from V and 3 bases from J, with 11 bases in between. This CDR3 is built from 12 residues. The CDR3 bases are TGTGCCAGCGGGTTGCGGTACTACGAGCAGTACTTC. Its protein product is CASGLRYYEQYF.

To note about this clonotype: At one of its ends the junction is not consistent with the germline gene, which may arise from a read error. This sequence joins TRBV5-1 and TRBJ2-5, with 13 bases fitting TRBD2. Germline values: CDR1 SGHRS, CDR2 YFSETQ. This CDR3 has 17 residues. DNA of the CDR3: TGTGCCAGCAGCGACGGACTAGCGGGGGCCTCCCAAGAGACCCAGTACTTC. It codes for CASSDGLAGASQETQYF.

The chain couples TRBV12-3 or TRBV12-4 to TRBJ1-2, with D possibly being TRBD1 (5 bases). The V end was cut by 5 bases, the J end by 1 base, with 20 bases between. This CDR3 contains 17 residues. CDR3 loop: CASSPNIRQTFNYGYTF. The CDR3 bases are TGTGCCAGCAGTCCTAACATTCGACAGACGTTTAACTATGGCTACACCTTC.

The table lists this clonotype with many counts. Compared with germline, one end of the junction differs, possibly owing to a read error. The rearrangement joins TRBV7-7 to TRBJ2-5; D remains ambiguous. The CDR3 has 13 residues. The germline V gene has CDR1 SSHAT and CDR2 FNYEAQ (reference sequence). CDR3: CASSLARQETQYF. The CDR3 bases are TGTGCTAGCAGCTTAGCACGGCAAGAGACCCAGTACTTC.

V and J are TRBV7-2 and TRBJ2-5; D remains unclear. The J call is in doubt because the DNA end fits TRBJ2-7 better. This CDR3 is 14 amino acids long. Germline loops: CDR1 SGHTA, CDR2 FQGNSA. In DNA form, the CDR3 reads TGTGCCAGCAGCCCTAGGGCCAGTTCCTACGAGCAGTACTTC. Its protein product is CASSPRASSYEQYF.

This chain links TRBV20-1 with TRBJ2-5; the D is unclear. Germline V gives CDR1 DFQATT, CDR2 SNEGSKA (reference sequence). The CDR3 is 10 amino acids. V gave up 6 bases and J gave up 3 bases, with 5 bases separating them. This chain's CDR3 is CSASKETQYF. The CDR3 coding sequence is TGCAGTGCCAGCAAAGAGACCCAGTACTTC.

V is TRBV29-1 and J is TRBJ1-5; weak D call: TRBD1 (5 bases). This CDR3 comprises 14 residues. Between the trimmed V and J ends, which lost 6 bases and 3 bases, there was a span of 15 bases. The germline V gene has CDR1 SQVTM and CDR2 ANQGSEA. This CDR3 reads CSVRGYRHNQPQHF. For the CDR3, the DNA is TGCAGCGTGAGGGGCTACAGACACAATCAGCCCCAGCATTTT.

This chain connects TRBV29-1 to TRBJ2-1; D gene uncertain. The germline V gene encodes CDR1 SQVTM and CDR2 ANQGSEA. Trimming cost V 7 bases and J 9 bases, with 13 bases left between them. This CDR3 has 11 amino acids. CDR3 region: CSGLLWGEQFF. Here the CDR3 DNA reads TGCAGCGGTCTCTTGTGGGGTGAGCAGTTCTTC.

Here the CDR3 reads CASSPNKAILNEKLFF. In DNA, the CDR3 is TGTGCCAGCAGCCCGAACAAGGCTATTCTTAATGAAAAACTGTTTTTT. V is TRBV28 and J is TRBJ1-4, with D unresolved. The germline V gene has CDR1 MDHEN and CDR2 SYDVKM. The CDR3 extends over 16 amino acids. The ends were cut back, 6 bases at V and 4 bases at J, with 18 bases in the middle.

The rearrangement joins TRBV13 to TRBJ2-3; the D gene is possibly TRBD2 (7 bases). This CDR3 is 16 amino acids long. Deletions cut 5 bases from V and 3 bases from J, with 18 bases between. CDR1 and CDR2 from the germline V gene are PRHDT and FYEKMQ (reference sequence). Here the CDR3 DNA reads TGTGCCAGCAGCCCTCGAGTGGGGGGGCTTACAGATACGCAGTATTTT. This gives the protein CASSPRVGGLTDTQYF.